This TCR beta chain comes out of a study of cytomegalovirus exposure and HLA in healthy donors. The junction had 8 bases not matched to a gene; V was cut back by 5 bases and J by 5 bases. The germline CDR1 and CDR2 sequences are SGHVS and FQNEAQ. The CDR3 totals 14 residues. PCR was performed using 60 Vbeta and 13 Jbeta primers. Assay: immunoSEQ multiplex PCR; the TCRdb copy retains only in-frame clones and omits some. The table shows around 100,000 clones, with around two thirds occurring only once. The sequencing sample was made of PBMCs. The sequence came from a man aged 50-60 years in good health and CMV-seropositive. V gene TRBV7-8 combines with J gene TRBJ2-5; 7 positions match TRBD2. The CDR3: CASSPWKGGETQYF. Written as DNA, the CDR3 is TGTGCCAGCAGCCCTTGGAAGGGAGGGGAGACCCAGTACTTC.